Listed here are 29 T cell receptor beta chains from one sample, sequenced in a study of CD8 T cells in Susac syndrome. Random hexamers primed reverse transcription of about 0.45 to 1 ug RNA. Each CDR3 protein is one row after TCRdb ran MiXCR on the immunoSEQ multiplex PCR reads. Of about 76,000 distinct CDR3 sequences in the sample, approximately 95% were seen once. The sequencing input was CD8+ T cells from PBMCs. These receptors originate from a human donor with Susac syndrome.

This chain links TRBV7-9 with TRBJ2-7; D remains ambiguous. The V end was cut by 5 bases, the J end by 4 bases, with 15 bases between. CDR3 size: 14 residues. Germline V lookup: CDR1 SEHNR, CDR2 FQNEAQ (reference sequence). CDR3 loop: CASSPFDGLYEQYF. The CDR3 DNA reads as TGTGCCAGCAGCCCCTTTGACGGGCTTTACGAGCAGTACTTC.

In its sample, this clonotype was seen once. The chain uses TRBV7-9 and TRBJ2-4, with a tentative D call TRBD2 (6 bases). V was trimmed by 2 bases and J by 8 bases, leaving 19 bases between them. The CDR3 sequence is 16 residues long. Germline V gene sequence: CDR1 SEHNR, CDR2 FQNEAQ (reference sequence). DNA for the CDR3: TGTGCCAGCAGCTTATCTTATAGCGGTCCCAAGGACATTCAGTACTTC. Its translation: CASSLSYSGPKDIQYF. The full variable domain, its missing parts supplied by reference TRBV7-9 and TRBJ2-4, is DTGVSQNPRHKITKRGQNVTFRCDPISEHNRLYWYRQTLGQGPEFLTYFQNEAQLEKSRLLSDRFSAERPKGSFSTLEIQRTEQGDSAMYLCASSLSYSGPKDIQYFGAGTRLSVL.

The V gene is TRBV10-3, the J gene TRBJ2-1, with 8 bases that match TRBD1. Unmatched junction bases numbered 2, after V lost 5 bases and J lost 8 bases. The CDR3 sequence is 12 residues long. Germline CDR1 ENHRY, CDR2 SYGVKD. CDR3 region: CAISQGADEQFF. The CDR3 DNA is TGTGCCATCAGTCAGGGGGCGGATGAGCAGTTCTTC.

The chain has TRBV13 and TRBJ2-1; D unclear. Trimming removed 5 bases at V and 6 bases at J, with 11 bases between. Germline lookup yields CDR1 PRHDT and CDR2 FYEKMQ (reference sequence). The CDR3 is made up of 13 amino acids. CDR3 in amino acids: CASSPPTRNEQFF. The DNA of the CDR3 is TGTGCCAGCAGCCCCCCCACTCGCAATGAGCAGTTCTTC.

CDR3 loop: CASSLALDWNYGYTF. CDR3 bases: TGCGCCAGCAGCTTGGCCTTGGACTGGAACTATGGCTACACCTTC. The chain couples TRBV5-1 to TRBJ1-2; D is uncertain. Trimming shortened V by 0 bases and J by 2 bases, and 11 bases separated the two germline ends. This CDR3 spans 15 amino acids. Germline V lookup: CDR1 SGHRS, CDR2 YFSETQ.

The rearrangement joins TRBV5-4 to TRBJ2-1; 10 bases are a match to TRBD1. Germline-derived CDR1 and CDR2 are SGHNT and YYREEE (reference sequence). This CDR3 has 16 amino acids. The junction had 13 bases not matched to a gene; V was cut back by 6 bases and J by 7 bases. The CDR3 loop is CASTPPGGQGNNEQFF. The CDR3, as DNA: TGTGCCAGCACCCCCCCAGGGGGACAGGGGAATAATGAGCAGTTCTTC.

A word on this clonotype: Lacking the conserved final phenylalanine or tryptophan, this CDR3 likely reflects a read error. The rearrangement uses TRBV7-3 and TRBJ1-6; no definite D call. The V and J ends lost 1 base and 9 bases respectively, with 4 bases between them. Germline V gives CDR1 SGHTA, CDR2 FQGTGA. This CDR3 spans 12 amino acids. In nucleotides, the CDR3 is TGTGCCAGCAGCTTAAACGGTTCACCCCTCCACCTT. This codes for CASSLNGSPLHL.

V and J are TRBV18 and TRBJ1-2; D uncertain. This CDR3 contains 14 residues. The V end lost 3 bases, the J end lost 4 bases, and 12 bases lay between the germline ends. Germline-derived CDR1 and CDR2 are KGHSH and LQKENI. The CDR3 is CASSPVDRLYGYTF. The DNA of the CDR3 is TGTGCCAGCTCACCCGTGGACCGCCTCTATGGCTACACCTTC.

The CDR3 DNA sequence: TGCAGTGCTAGCGACAGTCACTACAATGAGCAGTTCTTC. It encodes CSASDSHYNEQFF. The V and J genes are TRBV20-1 and TRBJ2-1, with TRBD1 as a possible D gene (5 bases). Trimming removed 3 bases at V and 3 bases at J, with 9 bases between. Germline lookup yields CDR1 DFQATT and CDR2 SNEGSKA (reference sequence). The CDR3 covers 13 residues.

The chain recombines TRBV9 with TRBJ2-1; D ambiguous. CDR1 is SGDLS and CDR2 is YYNGEE in the germline V gene. The CDR3 consists of 14 residues. Trimming shortened V by 0 bases and J by 6 bases, and 10 bases separated the two germline ends. The CDR3 DNA is TGTGCCAGCAGCGTAGCGGGTAATCGCAATGAGCAGTTCTTC. Its translation: CASSVAGNRNEQFF.

V gene TRBV12-5 combines with J gene TRBJ1-3; 8 bases match TRBD1. The germline V gene encodes CDR1 LGHNT and CDR2 FRNRAP. CDR3 size: 15 residues. J lost 4 bases, V lost 4 bases, and 6 bases had no gene match. The CDR3 reads CASGSGQGAGNTIYF. DNA of the CDR3: TGTGCTAGTGGTTCCGGACAGGGCGCGGGAAACACCATATATTTT.

This clonotype is a singleton in its sample. The V call is TRBV19, the J call TRBJ2-5; 9 nucleotides line up with TRBD2. CDR3 length: 15 residues. V shed 7 bases, J shed 4 bases, and the junction held 10 bases outside the gene matches. Germline CDR1 is LNHDA and CDR2 is SQIVND (reference sequence). The DNA of the CDR3 is TGTGCCAGTACCGAGGCAGCGGGAGGTGGAGAGACCCAGTACTTC. It is translated as CASTEAAGGGETQYF.

The V gene is TRBV28, the J gene TRBJ2-3; 14 nucleotides match TRBD2. Germline V gives CDR1 MDHEN, CDR2 SYDVKM. The CDR3 runs to 18 residues. Trimming at V came to 5 bases and at J to 5 bases, leaving 12 bases not matched to a gene. The CDR3: CASSQSTGTSGRQDTQYF. For the CDR3, the DNA is TGTGCCAGCAGTCAATCTACCGGGACTAGCGGGAGACAAGATACGCAGTATTTT. Filled out from reference TRBV28 and TRBJ2-3, the complete variable domain reads DVKVTQSSRYLVKRTGEKVFLECVQDMDHENMFWYRQDPGLGLRLIYFSYDVKMKEKGDIPEGYSVSREKKERFSLILESASTNQTSMYLCASSQSTGTSGRQDTQYFGPGTRLTVL.

The chain uses TRBV27 and TRBJ1-1; 7 bases are a match to TRBD1. There are 15 residues in the CDR3. Germline V lookup: CDR1 MNHEY, CDR2 SMNVEV (reference sequence). V lost 4 bases, J lost 1 base, and 6 bases stayed unmatched. CDR3 sequence: CASSSLQGKNTEAFF. The DNA of the CDR3 is TGTGCCAGCAGTTCCCTACAGGGGAAGAACACTGAAGCTTTCTTT.

The chain joins TRBV4-2 to TRBJ1-6; TRBD1 might be the D (5 bases). Deletions cut 0 bases from V and 8 bases from J, with 14 bases between. This CDR3 spans 16 amino acids. In germline, CDR1 is LGHNA, CDR2 YNFKEQ. CDR3 DNA sequence: TGTGCCAGCAGCCAAGAAGAGGGGATGGGATATTCACCCCTCCACTTT. Translating it yields CASSQEEGMGYSPLHF.

The chain combines TRBV5-1 with TRBJ1-1; D uncertain. Germline V gene data show CDR1 as SGHRS and CDR2 as YFSETQ. This CDR3 has 14 amino acids. The V gene lost 4 bases and the J gene lost 0 bases, with 10 bases spanning the gap. CDR3 sequence reads: CASSPRLMNTEAFF. CDR3 DNA: TGCGCCAGCAGCCCCAGGCTGATGAACACTGAAGCTTTCTTT.

This chain joins TRBV11-3 and TRBJ2-1; 11 bases align to TRBD2. V dropped 2 bases and J dropped 7; count of bases not matched to a gene: 4. This CDR3 contains 15 residues. Germline V gives CDR1 SGHNT, CDR2 YENEEA. CDR3 nucleotides: TGTGCCAGCAGCTTAACTCGGACTAGCGGGAATGAGCAGTTCTTC. The encoded protein is CASSLTRTSGNEQFF.

This rearrangement joins TRBV4-3 to TRBJ2-6, with D perhaps matching TRBD1 (6 bases). The CDR3 loop spans 17 amino acids. Trimming removed 1 base from V and 0 bases from J, with 10 bases in between. Germline CDR1 is LGHNA and CDR2 is YSLEER. CDR3 coding DNA: TGCGCCAGCAGCCAAGCACAGGGTTACTCTGGGGCCAACGTCCTGACTTTC. It translates to CASSQAQGYSGANVLTF.

The chain joins TRBV20-1 to TRBJ2-7, with D hard to call. The CDR3 consists of 12 residues. Between the trimmed V and J ends, which lost 1 base and 4 bases, there was a span of 8 bases. Germline V gene lookup returns CDR1 DFQATT and CDR2 SNEGSKA (reference sequence). Written as DNA, the CDR3 is TGCAGTGCTAGAGGCGAACGATACGAGCAGTACTTC. Its translation: CSARGERYEQYF.

V is TRBV28 and J is TRBJ2-1; TRBD2 aligns across 7 bases. Germline V gene lookup returns CDR1 MDHEN and CDR2 SYDVKM. This CDR3 region has 16 residues. Trimming at V came to 5 bases and at J to 3 bases, leaving 10 bases not matched to a gene. The CDR3 bases are TGTGCCAGCAGTCCCCAAACTAGCGCCTTCTACAATGAGCAGTTCTTC. This gives the protein CASSPQTSAFYNEQFF.

The CDR3 loop reads CASSLRDLGAGELFF. The CDR3 bases are TGTGCCAGCAGCTTAAGGGACCTCGGAGCCGGGGAGCTGTTTTTT. The V call is TRBV7-9, the J call TRBJ2-2; D is possibly TRBD1 or TRBD2 (5 bases each). This CDR3 spans 15 amino acids. V lost 2 bases and J lost 6, with 13 bases in between. Germline lookup yields CDR1 SEHNR and CDR2 FQNEAQ (reference sequence). The full variable domain, with the rest looked up from reference TRBV7-9 and TRBJ2-2, is DTGVSQNPRHKITKRGQNVTFRCDPISEHNRLYWYRQTLGQGPEFLTYFQNEAQLEKSRLLSDRFSAERPKGSFSTLEIQRTEQGDSAMYLCASSLRDLGAGELFFGEGSRLTVL.

V and J are TRBV6-1 and TRBJ1-5, with D possibly being TRBD1 (5 bases). Germline V gene sequence: CDR1 MNHNS, CDR2 SASEGT. Trimming removed 1 base at V and 9 bases at J, with 13 bases between. The CDR3 covers 14 residues. The CDR3 bases are TGTGCCAGCAGTGAAGGTCAGGGATGGGGGCCCCAGCATTTT. It yields the protein CASSEGQGWGPQHF.

The V gene is TRBV4-2, the J gene TRBJ2-7, with D possibly being TRBD2 (7 bases). Germline-derived CDR1 and CDR2 are LGHNA and YNFKEQ. The CDR3 has 15 residues. V gave up 6 bases and J gave up 4 bases, with 19 bases separating them. The DNA for the CDR3 is TGTGCCAGCAGTCCTACGGGGGGCCGGGGATACGAGCAGTACTTC. Protein sequence: CASSPTGGRGYEQYF.

The gene calls are TRBV28 and TRBJ2-4; 7 bases fit TRBD2. CDR3 length: 16 residues. Germline V lookup: CDR1 MDHEN, CDR2 SYDVKM. Trimming took 5 bases from V and 4 from J; bases not matched to a gene: 11. The CDR3 protein is CASSTLRDYSKNIQYF. CDR3 nucleotide sequence: TGTGCCAGCAGTACCCTCCGGGACTACTCAAAAAACATTCAGTACTTC.

As concerns this clonotype: This CDR3 fails to terminate in the conserved phenylalanine or tryptophan, so it likely reflects a read error. The limits of the CDR3 on the DNA are not certain, so only TCRdb's listed CDR3 is given. This chain links TRBV3-1 with TRBJ2-7; the table names TRBD2, a call not compared with the DNA. The length of the CDR3 is 13 amino acids, counting both ends. Germline CDR1 is LGHDT and CDR2 is YNNKEL (reference sequence). The CDR3 sequence is CASSQEAYPGLVL.

This chain uses TRBV4-2 with TRBJ1-4; a possible D gene is TRBD1 (5 bases). The V gene lost 0 bases and the J gene lost 7 bases, with 12 bases spanning the gap. This CDR3 has 15 residues. Germline lookup yields CDR1 LGHNA and CDR2 YNFKEQ. In DNA form, the CDR3 reads TGTGCCAGCAGCCAAGATGGCAGGGTCGGTGAAAAACTGTTTTTT. It yields the protein CASSQDGRVGEKLFF.

The chain is built from TRBV2 and TRBJ2-1; a possible D gene is TRBD1 (7 bases). V gave up 3 bases and J gave up 4 bases, with 16 bases separating them. The CDR3 covers 16 residues. CDR1 is SNHLY, CDR2 FYNNEI, per germline. CDR3 nucleotides: TGTGCCAGCAGTGAGGAAGGGGGCGGAGGGTACAATGAGCAGTTCTTC. Its protein is CASSEEGGGGYNEQFF.

The V gene is TRBV29-1, the J gene TRBJ1-6, with no clear D. In germline, CDR1 is SQVTM, CDR2 ANQGSEA. V shed 4 bases and J shed 6 bases, with 16 bases lying between them. This CDR3 has 15 amino acids. The CDR3 is CSVGDDGSGNSPLHF. CDR3 nucleotides: TGCAGCGTTGGTGATGACGGATCGGGTAATTCACCCCTCCACTTT.

This chain joins TRBV5-1 and TRBJ2-7; D is undetermined. Trimming pared 2 bases from V and 4 bases from J, leaving 10 bases between. The CDR3 is 13 residues long. Per germline, CDR1 SGHRS and CDR2 YFSETQ. Here the CDR3 reads CASSFPEAYEQYF. CDR3 in DNA: TGCGCCAGCAGCTTCCCCGAGGCATACGAGCAGTACTTC.